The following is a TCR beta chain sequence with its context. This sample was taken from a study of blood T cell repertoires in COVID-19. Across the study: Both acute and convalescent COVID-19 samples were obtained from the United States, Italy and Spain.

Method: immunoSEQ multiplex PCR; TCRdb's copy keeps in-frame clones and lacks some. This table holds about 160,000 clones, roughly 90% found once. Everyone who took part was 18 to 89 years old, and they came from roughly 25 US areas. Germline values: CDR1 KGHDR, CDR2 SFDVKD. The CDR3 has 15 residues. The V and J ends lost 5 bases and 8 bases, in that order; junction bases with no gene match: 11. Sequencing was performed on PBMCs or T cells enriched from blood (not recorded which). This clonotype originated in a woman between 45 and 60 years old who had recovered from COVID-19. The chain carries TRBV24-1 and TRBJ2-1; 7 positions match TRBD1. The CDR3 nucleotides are TGTGCCACCAGTGCCCCCTGGACAGGTTCATATGAGCAGTTCTTC. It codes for CATSAPWTGSYEQFF.